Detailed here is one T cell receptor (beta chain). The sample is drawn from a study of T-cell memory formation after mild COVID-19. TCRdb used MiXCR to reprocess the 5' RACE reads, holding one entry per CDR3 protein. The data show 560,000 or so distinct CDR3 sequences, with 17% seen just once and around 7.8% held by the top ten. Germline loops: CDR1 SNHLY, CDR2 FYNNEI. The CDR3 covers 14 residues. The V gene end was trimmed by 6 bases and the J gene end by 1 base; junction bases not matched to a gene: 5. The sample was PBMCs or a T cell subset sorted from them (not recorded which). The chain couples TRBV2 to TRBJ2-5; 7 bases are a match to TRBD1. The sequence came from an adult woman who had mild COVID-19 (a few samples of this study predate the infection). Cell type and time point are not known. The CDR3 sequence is CASRRDRTQETQYF. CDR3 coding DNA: TGTGCCAGCAGGAGGGACAGAACCCAAGAGACCCAGTACTTC.